Listed below are T cell receptor beta chains from one sample, sequenced in a study of T cell changes during pregnancy in multiple sclerosis. The repertoire was sequenced with immunoSEQ multiplex PCR; TCRdb's copy has only in-frame clones and lacks some. The repertoire holds around 50,000 clones, with approximately 90% as singletons. Specimen: peripheral blood, collected in the first trimester of pregnancy. These TCRs come from a female donor with multiple sclerosis, enrolled in a pregnancy study. Each CDR3 is given with its conserved first and last residue. Fields, in order: J gene, V gene, clone size, D gene, CDR3 length, CDR3 protein, CDR3 DNA. The D gene is left open where the match is weak. Only some rows state a clone size, as once, few, many or a class for expanded clones.

TRBJ1-1 | TRBV5-1 | . | TRBD1 | 13 | CASSPDRGLEAFF | TGCGCCAGCAGCCCTGACAGGGGGCTTGAAGCTTTCTTT
TRBJ1-6 | TRBV7-2 | . | . | 15 | CASSLGRGGGSPLHF | TGTGCCAGCAGCTTAGGCAGGGGAGGGGGTTCACCCCTCCACTTT
TRBJ1-1 | TRBV28 | . | TRBD1 | 14 | CASSPPQGRTEAFF | TGTGCCAGCAGTCCTCCACAGGGGCGGACTGAAGCTTTCTTT
TRBJ1-1 | TRBV4-1 | . | . | 14 | CASSQVSGGTEAFF | TGCGCCAGCAGCCAAGTCTCGGGTGGCACTGAAGCTTTCTTT
TRBJ2-3 | TRBV27 | . | . | 13 | CASSFRGPDTQYF | TGTGCCAGCAGTTTTAGGGGCCCAGATACGCAGTATTTT
TRBJ2-1 | TRBV7-2 | . | . | 15 | CASSLGGNSYNEQFF | TGTGCCAGCAGCTTAGGAGGGAACTCCTACAATGAGCAGTTCTTC
TRBJ1-5 | TRBV6-1 | . | . | 14 | CASSESQAQVAQHF | TGTGCCAGCAGTGAAAGTCAGGCTCAGGTAGCCCAGCATTTT
TRBJ2-7 | TRBV6-1 | . | . | 15 | CASSEALGGNYEQYF | TGTGCCAGCAGTGAAGCGCTCGGTGGTAACTACGAGCAGTACTTC
TRBJ1-2 | TRBV5-1 | . | TRBD1 | 13 | CASRLTGSYGYTF | TGCGCCAGCAGATTGACAGGGTCCTATGGCTACACCTTC
TRBJ2-5 | TRBV29-1 | . | TRBD1 | 14 | CSVWGGTGYETQYF | TGCAGCGTTTGGGGCGGGACAGGGTACGAGACCCAGTACTTC
TRBJ2-1 | TRBV4-3 | . | TRBD2 | 13 | CASSREGYSEQFF | TGCGCCAGCAGCCGGGAGGGCTACAGTGAGCAGTTCTTC
TRBJ1-1 | TRBV7-2 | . | . | 15 | CASSLAGGLNTEAFF | TGTGCCAGCAGCTTAGCAGGCGGTTTGAACACTGAAGCTTTCTTT
TRBJ2-5 | TRBV19 | once | . | 13 | CASSPIALKTQYF | TGTGCCAGTAGTCCGATAGCCCTTAAGACCCAGTACTTC
TRBJ1-2 | TRBV19 | . | TRBD1 | 15 | CASSMTFDRASGYTF | TGTGCCAGTAGTATGACCTTCGACAGGGCCTCGGGCTACACCTTC
TRBJ1-5 | TRBV4-1 | once | TRBD1 | 14 | CASSPQGASQPQHF | TGCGCCAGCAGCCCCCAGGGGGCCAGTCAGCCCCAGCATTTT
TRBJ2-3 | TRBV13 | once | TRBD2 | 16 | CASSSPGLGVLDTQYF | TGTGCCAGCAGCTCACCGGGACTAGGGGTGTTAGATACGCAGTATTTT
TRBJ1-1 | TRBV2 | . | TRBD1 | 14 | CAGEQGARGTEAFF | TGTGCCGGGGAACAGGGGGCTCGGGGCACTGAAGCTTTCTTT
TRBJ2-2 | TRBV18 | . | TRBD1 | 15 | CASSLTGGHTGELFF | TGTGCCAGCTCACTGACAGGGGGCCACACCGGGGAGCTGTTTTTT
TRBJ1-1 | TRBV5-1 | . | TRBD1 | 13 | CASPDRTNTEAFF | TGCGCCAGTCCGGACAGGACGAACACTGAAGCTTTCTTT
TRBJ1-5 | TRBV4-1 | . | . | 15 | CASSQRQGGNQPQHF | TGCGCCAGCAGCCAGCGGCAGGGTGGCAATCAGCCCCAGCATTTT
TRBJ1-2 | TRBV7-2 | . | TRBD1 | 14 | CASSASTGGSGYTF | TGTGCCAGCAGCGCGTCAACAGGGGGCTCTGGCTACACCTTC
TRBJ1-5 | TRBV27 | . | . | 14 | CASSTGQRNQPQHF | TGTGCCAGCAGTACAGGACAGCGAAATCAGCCCCAGCATTTT
TRBJ2-5 | TRBV2 | . | . | 15 | CASSGGGGRLETQYF | TGTGCCAGCAGTGGGGGCGGGGGCCGGTTGGAGACCCAGTACTTC
TRBJ2-3 | TRBV10-3 | . | . | 14 | CAISEIYSTDTQYF | TGTGCCATCAGTGAGATATATAGCACAGATACGCAGTATTTT
TRBJ2-2 | TRBV5-1 | . | TRBD2 | 16 | CASSLRTSGETGELFF | TGCGCCAGCAGCCTCCGGACTAGCGGGGAGACCGGGGAGCTGTTTTTT
TRBJ1-5 | TRBV15 | . | . | 17 | CATSRAPGGRGNQPQHF | TGTGCCACCAGCAGAGCCCCGGGGGGTCGGGGCAATCAGCCCCAGCATTTT
TRBJ2-3 | TRBV6-5 | . | TRBD2 | 13 | CASSYQSGVPQYF | TGTGCCAGCAGTTACCAGAGCGGGGTGCCGCAGTATTTT
TRBJ1-1 | TRBV9 | . | . | 13 | CASSVAMNTEAFF | TGTGCCAGCAGCGTTGCTATGAACACTGAAGCTTTCTTT
TRBJ1-4 | TRBV30 | . | . | 12 | CALRWSGEKLFF | TGTGCCTTAAGATGGTCGGGGGAAAAACTGTTTTTT
TRBJ2-5 | TRBV29-1 | . | . | 13 | CSVELAPQETQYF | TGCAGCGTTGAATTGGCCCCCCAAGAGACCCAGTACTTC
TRBJ1-3 | TRBV5-5 | . | TRBD1 | 18 | CASSFSGTGVSYGNTIYF | TGTGCCAGCAGCTTTTCAGGGACAGGGGTGTCTTACGGAAACACCATATATTTT
TRBJ2-7 | TRBV28 | . | . | 12 | CASRSLAYEQYF | TGTGCCAGCAGGTCCCTTGCCTACGAGCAGTACTTC
TRBJ1-1 | TRBV9 | . | . | 13 | CASSFEQGTEAFF | TGTGCCAGCAGTTTTGAACAGGGCACTGAAGCTTTCTTT
TRBJ2-3 | TRBV6-1 | . | . | 17 | CASSGRYRELGTDTQYF | TGTGCCAGCAGTGGGAGATACAGGGAGTTGGGCACAGATACGCAGTATTTT
TRBJ2-4 | TRBV6-5 | . | TRBD1 | 12 | CASRGTGFIQYF | TGTGCCAGCAGGGGGACAGGTTTCATTCAGTACTTC
TRBJ1-2 | TRBV7-4 | . | . | 18 | CASSTSGGQTPRSYGYTF | TGTGCCAGCAGCACCTCTGGTGGGCAGACCCCTCGTTCCTATGGCTACACCTTC
TRBJ2-4 | TRBV5-1 | . | TRBD2 | 14 | CASSFTAGEGIQYF | TGCGCCAGCAGCTTCACGGCGGGGGAGGGCATTCAGTACTTC
TRBJ2-1 | TRBV10-2 | . | . | 18 | CASNDWRGKRPPKNEQFF | TGCGCCAGCAACGACTGGAGGGGAAAGAGGCCCCCGAAGAATGAGCAGTTCTTC
TRBJ1-4 | TRBV5-1 | . | . | 14 | CASSLGQGGEKLFF | TGCGCCAGCAGCTTGGGTCAGGGAGGTGAAAAACTGTTTTTT
TRBJ2-1 | TRBV5-4 | . | . | 15 | CASSLSQGPYNEQFF | TGTGCCAGCAGCTTGTCCCAGGGTCCCTACAATGAGCAGTTCTTC
TRBJ2-7 | TRBV6-6 | . | . | 16 | CASSRSQDRGHYEQYF | TGTGCCAGCAGTCGTTCTCAGGACCGCGGGCATTACGAGCAGTACTTC
TRBJ2-5 | TRBV7-2 | once | TRBD2 | 17 | CASSLGPHSGGAGTQYF | TGTGCCAGCAGCCTCGGGCCCCATAGCGGGGGGGCGGGGACCCAGTACTTC
TRBJ1-5 | TRBV6-6 | . | . | 12 | CASSTQVEPQHF | TGTGCCAGCAGTACCCAGGTGGAGCCCCAGCATTTT
TRBJ1-1 | TRBV7-8 | . | TRBD1 | 14 | CASSLGTGNTEAFF | TGTGCCAGCAGCTTAGGGACAGGGAACACTGAAGCTTTCTTT
TRBJ2-1 | TRBV7-3 | . | . | 14 | CASSLERHHNEQFF | TGTGCCAGCAGCTTAGAGAGGCACCACAATGAGCAGTTCTTC
TRBJ2-7 | TRBV11-2 | . | TRBD1 | 15 | CASSLAGTGYYEQYF | TGTGCCAGCAGCTTAGCCGGGACAGGGTACTACGAGCAGTACTTC
TRBJ1-4 | TRBV6-6 | . | TRBD1 | 15 | CASSPQGAANEKLFF | TGTGCCAGCAGTCCCCAGGGGGCCGCTAATGAAAAACTGTTTTTT
TRBJ2-3 | TRBV10-3 | once | . | 13 | CATQEGATDTQYF | TGTGCCACCCAGGAGGGGGCCACAGATACGCAGTATTTT
TRBJ1-1 | TRBV19 | . | TRBD1 | 13 | CASSPTGGTEAFF | TGTGCCAGTAGCCCCACAGGGGGCACTGAAGCTTTCTTT
TRBJ1-6 | TRBV11-2 | . | TRBD1 | 15 | CASSLARGHNSPLHF | TGTGCCAGCAGCTTAGCCAGGGGGCATAATTCACCCCTCCACTTT
TRBJ2-1 | TRBV28 | once | TRBD2 | 15 | CATREGGSSYNEQFF | TGTGCCACCCGGGAGGGCGGAAGCTCCTACAATGAGCAGTTCTTC
TRBJ2-2 | TRBV9 | once | . | 14 | CASSVGGDTGELFF | TGTGCCAGCAGCGTTGGCGGGGACACCGGGGAGCTGTTTTTT
TRBJ2-5 | TRBV12-5 | . | . | 11 | CASGLQETQYF | TGTGCTAGTGGTTTGCAGGAGACCCAGTACTTC
TRBJ1-5 | TRBV4-3 | many | TRBD1 | 21 | CASSQVWTPGQGYWSNQPQHF | TGCGCCAGCAGCCAAGTCTGGACCCCGGGACAGGGGTATTGGAGCAATCAGCCCCAGCATTTT
TRBJ1-2 | TRBV7-2 | . | TRBD1 | 13 | CASVGGGGYGYTF | TGTGCCAGCGTCGGAGGGGGCGGCTATGGCTACACCTTC
TRBJ1-3 | TRBV19 | . | . | 17 | CASSRDAVTNSGNTIYF | TGTGCCAGTAGTCGAGACGCCGTAACTAACTCTGGAAACACCATATATTTT
TRBJ2-2 | TRBV5-1 | . | . | 15 | CASSQRVTNTGELFF | TGCGCCAGCAGCCAGCGGGTAACGAACACCGGGGAGCTGTTTTTT
TRBJ1-1 | TRBV5-1 | . | TRBD1 | 16 | CASSPGQTSLNTEAFF | TGCGCCAGCAGCCCGGGACAGACCAGCCTGAACACTGAAGCTTTCTTT
TRBJ2-1 | TRBV19 | once | TRBD2 | 18 | CASKGLAGGTVTYNEQFF | TGTGCCAGTAAAGGGCTAGCGGGGGGTACGGTAACCTACAATGAGCAGTTCTTC